The 14 T cell receptor beta chains below were found in one sample sequenced in a study of blood T cell repertoires in COVID-19. Profiled with immunoSEQ multiplex PCR; TCRdb holds only in-frame clones, not every one. This sample has some 320,000 clones; over 85% occur once, and the top ten carry around 2.6%. Sequenced input: PBMCs or T cells enriched from blood (not recorded which). Receptor source: a man in his sixties who had recovered from COVID-19.

This clone was observed a few times. V is TRBV18 and J is TRBJ2-7; D gene unclear. Germline-derived CDR1 and CDR2 are KGHSH and LQKENI. CDR3 length: 13 residues. V dropped 6 bases and J dropped 5 bases, with 14 bases sitting between them. This chain's CDR3 is CASSGSRSHEQYF. In DNA, the CDR3 is TGTGCCAGCTCCGGGTCGAGATCCCACGAGCAGTACTTC. Filled out from reference TRBV18 and TRBJ2-7, the complete variable domain reads NAGVMQNPRHLVRRRGQEARLRCSPMKGHSHVYWYRQLPEEGLKFMVYLQKENIIDESGMPKERFSAEFPKEGPSILRIQQVVRGDSAAYFCASSGSRSHEQYFGPGTRLTVT.

The chain couples TRBV4-1 to TRBJ2-7; TRBD1 agrees at 9 bases. V was clipped by 4 bases and J by 1 base; unmatched bases: 8. CDR1 MGHRA and CDR2 YSYEKL come from the germline V gene. The CDR3 is made up of 16 amino acids. The CDR3 loop is CASSRGNGQGSYEQYF. For the CDR3, the DNA is TGCGCCAGCAGCCGGGGAAACGGACAGGGGTCCTACGAGCAGTACTTC.

The chain carries TRBV3-1 (or the pseudogene TRBV3-2) and TRBJ1-2, with a tentative D call TRBD1 (6 bases). CDR1 is LGHDT and CDR2 is YNNKEL in the germline V gene (reference sequence). V lost 0 bases and J lost 4, with 9 bases in between. The CDR3 loop spans 14 amino acids. The CDR3 spells CASSQEGAVYGYTF. CDR3 DNA: TGTGCCAGCAGCCAAGAGGGGGCAGTCTATGGCTACACCTTC.

This clone was seen more than once but under ten times. The V call is TRBV7-8, the J call TRBJ1-4, with D maybe TRBD1 (5 bases). Trimming left V 5 bases short and J 4 bases short, with 17 bases between. The CDR3 spans 16 residues. Germline-derived CDR1 and CDR2 are SGHVS and FQNEAQ. This CDR3 is CASSPVRGGGNEKLFF. CDR3 bases: TGTGCCAGCAGCCCGGTCCGCGGGGGAGGTAATGAAAAACTGTTTTTT.

The J gene is TRBJ2-1, the V gene TRBV14, with 7 bases fitting TRBD1. The CDR3 length is 14 residues. Germline CDR1 and CDR2: SGHDN and FVKESK. With 4 bases clipped from V and 12 bases from J, the junction kept 12 bases outside the gene matches. The CDR3 sequence is CASSLGTATSWQFF. Written as DNA, the CDR3 is TGTGCCAGCAGCCTGGGGACAGCTACGTCCTGGCAGTTCTTC.

The rearrangement joins TRBV21-1 to TRBJ2-1; the table gives TRBD1 as D, unverified against the DNA. TRBV21-1 is a listed pseudogene. This CDR3 comprises 16 residues. The CDR3: CASSKTTGGEYNEQFF. In nucleotides, the CDR3 is TGTGCCAGCAGCAAAACGACAGGGGGTGAATACAATGAGCAGTTCTTC.

The rearrangement joins TRBV12-3 or TRBV12-4 to TRBJ2-1; D is ambiguous. Trimming stripped 1 base from V and 3 bases from J, with 4 bases between. This CDR3 has 13 residues. CDR3 in amino acids: CASSLDSYNEQFF. CDR3 bases: TGTGCCAGCAGTTTAGACAGCTACAATGAGCAGTTCTTC.

V and J are TRBV25-1 and TRBJ1-6, with 7 bases aligning to TRBD1. V trimming: 2 bases; J trimming: 7 bases; junction bases outside the gene matches: 5. The CDR3 runs 15 residues. Per the germline V gene, CDR1 is MGHDK and CDR2 is SYGVNS. The CDR3 nucleotides are TGTGCCAGCAGTGAACCGGGACAGTCGAATTCACCCCTCCACTTT. Amino acid sequence: CASSEPGQSNSPLHF.

This chain joins TRBV7-8 and TRBJ2-1; maybe TRBD2 (6 bases). The CDR3 loop spans 15 amino acids. Between the trimmed V and J ends, which lost 6 bases and 4 bases, there was a span of 16 bases. Germline V CDR1 and CDR2: SGHVS, FQNEAQ. For the CDR3, the DNA is TGTGCCAGCAGTAAAGGGGACGGGAGATACAATGAGCAGTTCTTC. Encoded protein: CASSKGDGRYNEQFF. Using reference TRBV7-8 and TRBJ2-1 for the parts outside the CDR3, the full variable domain is GAGVSQSPRYKVAKRGQDVALRCDPISGHVSLFWYQQALGQGPEFLTYFQNEAQLDKSGLPSDRFFAERPEGSVSTLKIQRTQQEDSAVYLCASSKGDGRYNEQFFGPGTRLTVL.

The V and J genes are TRBV5-1 and TRBJ2-1; TRBD1 matches 7 bases. Germline CDR1 SGHRS, CDR2 YFSETQ. This CDR3 has 14 amino acids. J gave up 4 bases and V 4 bases, and 5 bases lay outside the gene matches. For the CDR3, the DNA is TGCGCCAGCAGCACGGGACAGAATTACAATGAGCAGTTCTTC. It specifies CASSTGQNYNEQFF.

J is TRBJ1-5 and V is TRBV14, with no clear D. V was clipped by 1 base and J by 5 bases, with 6 bases between them. CDR1 is SGHDN and CDR2 is FVKESK in the germline V gene. The CDR3 consists of 13 residues. CDR3 sequence reads: CASSQGGHQPQHF. The DNA for the CDR3 is TGTGCCAGCAGCCAAGGAGGGCATCAGCCCCAGCATTTT.

In its sample, this clone was seen once. This sequence joins TRBV19 and TRBJ2-7; the D gene is possibly TRBD2 (5 bases). The ends were cut back, 6 bases at V and 1 base at J, with 16 bases in the middle. Germline V lookup: CDR1 LNHDA, CDR2 SQIVND (reference sequence). This CDR3 contains 15 residues. CDR3 sequence reads: CASSLQLGGSYEQYF. The CDR3 DNA reads as TGTGCCAGTAGCCTCCAACTAGGCGGGTCCTACGAGCAGTACTTC. The complete variable domain, with remaining parts taken from reference TRBV19 and TRBJ2-7, reads DGGITQSPKYLFRKEGQNVTLSCEQNLNHDAMYWYRQDPGQGLRLIYYSQIVNDFQKGDIAEGYSVSREKKESFPLTVTSAQKNPTAFYLCASSLQLGGSYEQYFGPGTRLTVT.

This chain uses TRBV5-6 with TRBJ1-6, with 9 bases fitting TRBD1. This CDR3 has 15 residues. With V trimmed by 2 bases and J by 7 bases, 4 bases remained unmatched. Germline loops: CDR1 SGHDT, CDR2 YYEEEE. For the CDR3, the DNA is TGTGCCAGCAGCTTCCGGGACAGGGAGAATTCACCCCTCCACTTT. Its translation: CASSFRDRENSPLHF.

The chain combines TRBV2 with TRBJ1-2; TRBD1 matches at 7 bases. This CDR3 has 17 amino acids. Germline values: CDR1 SNHLY, CDR2 FYNNEI. The J segment lost 8 bases and the V segment lost 2 bases, leaving 17 bases of the junction unmatched. The CDR3 here is CASSEQSRGDRGRGYTF. CDR3 nucleotide sequence: TGTGCCAGCAGTGAACAGTCCAGGGGGGACCGGGGACGGGGCTACACCTTC.